This entry lists 8 T cell receptor beta chains sequenced from one sample in a study of circulating and synovial CD4+ cells in juvenile arthritis. TCRdb keeps only in-frame clones here, not all; method: immunoSEQ multiplex PCR. This sample has some 35,000 clones, with nearly 97% found just once. Sequenced sample: CD4+ T cells from blood. Receptor source: a human donor with juvenile idiopathic arthritis.

This clone was detected once. CDR3 DNA sequence: TGTGCCAGCAGCGCCCAGGGGCCGCGGGACACTGAAGCTTTCTTT. Its translation: CASSAQGPRDTEAFF. This rearrangement joins TRBV9 to TRBJ1-1, with D possibly TRBD1 on 6 matching bases. Trimming stripped 3 bases from V and 3 bases from J, with 15 bases between. The CDR3 contains 15 residues. Germline values: CDR1 SGDLS, CDR2 YYNGEE.

This rearrangement joins TRBV7-2 to TRBJ2-7, with D unclear. Trimming left V 5 bases short and J 3 bases short, with 8 bases between. Germline V gives CDR1 SGHTA, CDR2 FQGNSA. The CDR3 extends over 12 amino acids. The CDR3 sequence: CASSKPGYEQYF. The DNA for the CDR3 is TGTGCCAGCAGCAAACCCGGCTACGAGCAGTACTTC.

The rearrangement uses TRBV5-6 and TRBJ1-2, with 8 nucleotides matching TRBD1. Trimming at V came to 4 bases and at J to 7 bases, leaving 6 bases not matched to a gene. The CDR3 sequence is 13 residues long. Per germline, CDR1 SGHDT and CDR2 YYEEEE. The CDR3 DNA reads TGTGCCAGCAGCCAGACAGGGGACCCTGGCTACACCTTC. Translating it yields CASSQTGDPGYTF.

The chain joins TRBV28 to TRBJ2-7; 7 bases agree with TRBD1. The CDR3 sequence is 14 residues long. V was clipped by 3 bases and J by 4 bases; unmatched bases: 6. The germline V gene encodes CDR1 MDHEN and CDR2 SYDVKM. CDR3 loop: CASSFQQGFYEQYF. CDR3 bases: TGTGCCAGCAGTTTCCAACAGGGGTTTTACGAGCAGTACTTC.

This chain joins TRBV28 and TRBJ1-2; 10 bases fit TRBD1. Per the germline V gene, CDR1 is MDHEN and CDR2 is SYDVKM. CDR3 size: 14 residues. J gave up 5 bases and V 6 bases, and 6 bases lay outside the gene matches. CDR3 sequence: CASSDRGRGYGYTF. CDR3 coding DNA: TGTGCCAGCAGCGACAGGGGGCGCGGTTATGGCTACACCTTC.

CDR3 sequence: CASSYPSSPLHF. The CDR3 DNA is TGTGCCAGCAGTTATCCGAGTTCACCCCTCCACTTT. The chain has TRBV6-5 and TRBJ1-6, with no clear D. In germline, CDR1 is MNHEY, CDR2 SVGAGI. The CDR3 is made up of 12 amino acids. V was shortened by 3 bases and J by 9 bases, with 6 bases between the two germline ends.

This clone was detected a few times. The J gene is TRBJ1-1, the V gene TRBV14; no definite D call. Trimming pared 4 bases from V and 5 bases from J, leaving 20 bases between. The CDR3 totals 16 residues. The germline gives CDR1 SGHDN, CDR2 FVKESK. The chain's CDR3 is CASSPRPRLTWTEAFF. The CDR3 DNA follows: TGTGCCAGCAGCCCACGTCCCCGTTTAACTTGGACTGAAGCTTTCTTT.

CDR3 coding DNA: TGCGCCAGCAGCTTAGTACCCACAGGGACCTACAATGAGCAGTTCTTC. This sequence encodes CASSLVPTGTYNEQFF. This chain links TRBV5-1 with TRBJ2-1, with D tentatively TRBD1 (6 bases). CDR3 size: 16 residues. Germline V gene lookup returns CDR1 SGHRS and CDR2 YFSETQ. V dropped 2 bases and J dropped 2 bases, with 14 bases sitting between them.